A single sample gave rise to the 19 T cell receptor beta chains below, sequenced in a study of T cells in Graves' hyperthyroidism and ophthalmopathy. Using RNA transcripts as the source, TCR beta CDR3 regions were amplified. TCR CDR3 underwent first-round RT-PCR with the HTBI primer set. TCRdb analysed the multiplex PCR reads with MiXCR anew, one entry per CDR3 protein. The sample lists about 760,000 distinct CDR3 sequences; 35% were seen once. Sequencing used blood. The receptors here all came from a woman aged 40-49 years with Graves' hyperthyroidism.

In its sample, this clonotype was seen many times. V is TRBV7-9 and J is TRBJ2-7; no firm D call. The CDR3 length is 13 residues. With 1 base removed from V and 3 bases from J, the gap between germline ends came to 7 bases. The germline CDR1 and CDR2 sequences are SEHNR and FQNEAQ (reference sequence). The CDR3 loop reads CASSLEHNYEQYF. Written as DNA, the CDR3 is TGTGCCAGCAGCTTAGAGCACAACTACGAGCAGTACTTC.

Comment on this clonotype: A junction end diverges from the germline sequence, so it may reflect a read error. This rearrangement joins TRBV6-5 to TRBJ1-2; possibly TRBD1 for D (6 bases). CDR1 is MNHEY and CDR2 is SVGAGI in the germline V gene. This CDR3 is built from 13 residues. CDR3 in amino acids: CAISYRGLYGYTF. CDR3 bases: TGTGCCATCAGTTACCGGGGGCTCTATGGCTACACCTTC.

With regard to this clonotype: A read error may account for a junction end that differs from germline. The chain couples TRBV10-3 to TRBJ2-2; D might be TRBD1 (5 bases). Germline V gene sequence: CDR1 ENHRY, CDR2 SYGVKD. The CDR3 length is 17 residues. CDR3 nucleotides: TGTGCCAGCAGTTTGGCAGGGATAGTCCAGAACACCGGGGAGCTGTTTTTT. This translates into CASSLAGIVQNTGELFF.

CDR3 region: CASSSMEGRSNQPQHF. The CDR3 DNA reads as TGTGCCAGCAGTTCCATGGAGGGTCGGAGCAATCAGCCCCAGCATTTT. The chain joins TRBV5-8 to TRBJ1-5; D not resolved. CDR1 SGHTS and CDR2 YDEGEE come from the germline V gene. The CDR3 contains 16 residues. Trimming removed 5 bases at V and 1 base at J, with 16 bases between.

The rearrangement uses TRBV5-1 and TRBJ1-2, with D possibly matching TRBD1 (5 bases). V was shortened by 4 bases and J by 4 bases, with 17 bases between the two germline ends. This CDR3 spans 15 amino acids. Germline V lookup: CDR1 SGHRS, CDR2 YFSETQ. DNA for the CDR3: TGCGCCAGCAGCGGTTCTGGGGGGTCGGGCTATGGCTACACCTTC. Translated, it gives CASSGSGGSGYGYTF.

This clonotype was detected many times. The chain employs TRBV19 and TRBJ1-5; D is ambiguous. This CDR3 spans 13 amino acids. V was shortened by 3 bases and J by 4 bases, with 7 bases between the two germline ends. Germline CDR1 is LNHDA and CDR2 is SQIVND (reference sequence). The CDR3 region has the DNA TGTGCCAGTAGTATTTTGGTGAATCAGCCCCAGCATTTT. Protein product: CASSILVNQPQHF.

This clonotype was found many times. The J gene is TRBJ2-7, the V gene TRBV25-1; D may be TRBD1 (5 bases). The CDR3 extends over 12 amino acids. Trimming left V 9 bases short and J 4 bases short, with 13 bases between. The germline V gene encodes CDR1 MGHDK and CDR2 SYGVNS. The CDR3 coding sequence is TGTGCCAGACCAGACAGACCTTACGAGCAGTACTTC. This sequence encodes CARPDRPYEQYF.

This clonotype was seen a handful of times. The gene calls are TRBV13 and TRBJ2-7, with 10 positions matching TRBD2. The V segment lost 6 bases and the J segment 3 bases; nucleotides outside the gene matches: 11. Germline values: CDR1 PRHDT, CDR2 FYEKMQ (reference sequence). The CDR3 contains 16 residues. CDR3 protein: CASSLLKREGRYEQYF. The CDR3 DNA reads TGTGCCAGCAGTCTCCTGAAGCGGGAGGGCCGCTACGAGCAGTACTTC.

The gene calls are TRBV12-3 or TRBV12-4 and TRBJ2-5; TRBD1 matches 9 bases. The CDR3 has 13 amino acids. The ends lost 6 bases at V and 3 bases at J; junction bases unmatched: 2. This CDR3 is CASRQGAKETQYF. The CDR3 nucleotides read TGTGCCAGCAGACAGGGGGCGAAAGAGACCCAGTACTTC.

Worth noting for this clonotype: Because the CDR3 is missing its conserved closing phenylalanine or tryptophan, this is likely a read error. The chain uses TRBV10-2 and TRBJ2-2; TRBD1 matches 8 bases. The CDR3 extends over 13 amino acids. In germline, CDR1 is WSHSY, CDR2 SAAADI. V lost 6 bases, J lost 6 bases, and 3 bases stayed unmatched. CDR3 nucleotide sequence: TGCGCCAGCAGCGGACAGGGCGCCGGGGAGCTGTTTGTA. It specifies CASSGQGAGELFV.

This clonotype has more than one count but fewer than ten. The V call is TRBV7-2, the J call TRBJ2-5, with a weak D call TRBD1 (6 bases). This CDR3 has 14 amino acids. The germline V and J ends were trimmed by 6 bases and 6 bases, with 17 bases remaining between them. Germline V gene lookup returns CDR1 SGHTA and CDR2 FQGNSA. Here the CDR3 reads CASSYGTPRQTQYF. CDR3 sequence (DNA): TGTGCCAGCAGTTACGGGACACCGCGGCAGACCCAGTACTTC.

The rearrangement uses TRBV19 and TRBJ2-5; possible D gene TRBD1, 5 bases. This CDR3 has 14 amino acids. CDR1 is LNHDA, CDR2 SQIVND, per germline (reference sequence). Trimming stripped 8 bases from V and 0 bases from J, with 13 bases between. CDR3 region: CASGSGHHQETQYF. In DNA, the CDR3 is TGTGCCAGTGGATCCGGACACCACCAAGAGACCCAGTACTTC.

This clonotype was found once. The germline gene is not matched at one end of the junction; a read error may be the cause. The chain carries TRBV5-1 and TRBJ2-5, with TRBD2 identical over 9 bases. There are 15 residues in the CDR3. Germline values: CDR1 SGHRS, CDR2 YFSETQ. CDR3 residues: CASGWSGGIQGTQYF. CDR3 DNA: TGCGCCAGCGGATGGAGCGGGGGGATACAAGGGACCCAGTACTTC.

This clonotype has a handful of counts. This chain joins TRBV3-1 and TRBJ2-5; 8 bases are shared with TRBD2. The CDR3 spans 14 residues. J was trimmed by 5 bases and V by 2 bases; bases with no gene match: 4. In germline, CDR1 is LGHDT, CDR2 YNNKEL (reference sequence). The CDR3 sequence is CASSQWRGGETQYF. The CDR3 DNA sequence: TGTGCCAGCAGCCAATGGCGCGGGGGGGAGACCCAGTACTTC.

This clonotype has more than one count but fewer than ten. This sequence joins TRBV19 and TRBJ1-1; D is undetermined. The CDR3 loop spans 15 amino acids. V lost 5 bases to trimming and J lost 4 bases, with 17 bases between them. Germline CDR1 reads LNHDA; CDR2 reads SQIVND (reference sequence). The CDR3 nucleotides are TGTGCCAGTAGTCCTCGAGGCACCCGCCTCACTGAAGCTTTCTTT. Protein sequence: CASSPRGTRLTEAFF.

As concerns this clonotype: This CDR3 fails to terminate in the conserved phenylalanine or tryptophan, so it likely reflects a read error. The DNA is omitted, as the CDR3 cannot be located on it reliably, and the CDR3 follows TCRdb's listing. The rearrangement links TRBV11-2 to TRBJ2-7. The CDR3 spans 8 amino acids, including both terminal residues. The V gene's germline CDR1 is SGHAT and CDR2 FQNNGV. CDR3 in amino acids: CASRLHGG.

This clonotype turned up a few times. The V gene is TRBV10-3, the J gene TRBJ1-5; a possible D gene is TRBD1 (5 bases). Trimming shortened V by 4 bases and J by 2 bases, and 9 bases separated the two germline ends. The CDR3 length is 14 residues. Germline V gene lookup returns CDR1 ENHRY and CDR2 SYGVKD. CDR3 region: CAISAGPGNQPQHF. CDR3 nucleotide sequence: TGTGCCATCAGTGCGGGACCCGGCAATCAGCCCCAGCATTTT.

The rearrangement joins TRBV19 to TRBJ2-5; 11 positions agree with TRBD2. The CDR3 totals 16 residues. Germline V lookup: CDR1 LNHDA, CDR2 SQIVND (reference sequence). Trimming cost V 3 bases and J 5 bases; bases outside gene matches: 8. In DNA form, the CDR3 reads TGTGCCAGTAGTATCGGTAGCGGGAGGGCTTGGGAGACCCAGTACTTC. The encoded protein is CASSIGSGRAWETQYF.

This clonotype was recorded once. J is TRBJ1-3 and V is TRBV12-3 or TRBV12-4, with 8 bases aligning to TRBD1. V lost 2 bases and J lost 2; bases outside the gene matches: 2. The CDR3 is made up of 15 amino acids. CDR3 nucleotides: TGTGCCAGCAGTTTACAGGGGGCAACTGGAAACACCATATATTTT. It yields the protein CASSLQGATGNTIYF.